The 25 T cell receptor beta chains listed next were all sequenced from one sample in a study of T cell responses to AZD1222 COVID-19 vaccine. The protocol was immunoSEQ multiplex PCR, while the TCRdb copy is restricted to in-frame clones and leaves out a portion. Of roughly 110,000 clones listed, about nine tenths are singletons. The starting material was peripheral blood, obtained on day 0 of AZD1222 vaccination. These receptors originate from an adult in good health.

This chain joins TRBV24-1 and TRBJ2-3; possible D gene TRBD2, 7 bases. Germline CDR1 is KGHDR and CDR2 is SFDVKD. This CDR3 region has 15 residues. Deletions cut 6 bases from V and 5 bases from J, with 17 bases between. As DNA, the CDR3 is TGTGCCACCAGTAAGAGGGAGGGGGTCGAAGATACGCAGTATTTT. Protein product: CATSKREGVEDTQYF.

The chain carries TRBV15 and TRBJ1-1, with D hard to call. CDR1 LNHNV and CDR2 YYDKDF come from the germline V gene (reference sequence). The CDR3 has 13 residues. V was cut by 6 bases and J by 0 bases, with 8 bases left in between. The CDR3 loop reads CATSLILNTEAFF. CDR3 nucleotide sequence: TGTGCCACCAGTTTAATCTTGAACACTGAAGCTTTCTTT.

Here the CDR3 reads CASSSPLGGSYEQYF. CDR3 bases: TGTGCCAGCAGTTCCCCCCTGGGCGGGTCCTACGAGCAGTACTTC. The chain is built from TRBV6-5 and TRBJ2-7; D is possibly TRBD2 (5 bases). Germline lookup yields CDR1 MNHEY and CDR2 SVGAGI. V was pared by 4 bases and J by 1 base, with 14 bases between. There are 15 residues in the CDR3.

CDR3 sequence (DNA): TGTGCCAGCAGCTATGGGCGTCCGAACACTGAAGCTTTCTTT. Residues: CASSYGRPNTEAFF. The J gene is TRBJ1-1, the V gene TRBV5-5; no clear D. The germline V gene encodes CDR1 SGHKS and CDR2 YYEKEE (reference sequence). V lost 3 bases to trimming and J lost 1 base, with 10 bases between them. The CDR3 contains 14 residues. Variable domain in full (rest from reference TRBV5-5 and TRBJ1-1): DAGVTQSPTHLIKTRGQQVTLRCSPISGHKSVSWYQQVLGQGPQFIFQYYEKEERGRGNFPDRFSARQFPNYSSELNVNALLLGDSALYLCASSYGRPNTEAFFGQGTRLTVV.

The chain employs TRBV19 and TRBJ1-5; 9 positions agree with TRBD1. The CDR3 is 15 residues long. The germline CDR1 and CDR2 sequences are LNHDA and SQIVND (reference sequence). V lost 8 bases and J lost 6; bases outside the gene matches: 11. The CDR3 spells CASGRKQGAFQPQHF. As DNA, the CDR3 is TGTGCCAGTGGGCGCAAACAGGGGGCATTTCAGCCCCAGCATTTT.

The chain carries TRBV4-2 and TRBJ1-2; no clear D. The germline CDR1 and CDR2 sequences are LGHNA and YNFKEQ. The CDR3 extends over 15 amino acids. V lost 0 bases and J lost 0, with 8 bases in between. This chain's CDR3 is CASSQDPDSNYGYTF. CDR3 nucleotide sequence: TGTGCCAGCAGCCAAGATCCCGATTCTAACTATGGCTACACCTTC.

V gene TRBV7-9 combines with J gene TRBJ2-5; D is perhaps TRBD1 (6 bases). The CDR3 spans 13 residues. V lost 8 bases and J lost 4, with 14 bases in between. Per the germline V gene, CDR1 is SEHNR and CDR2 is FQNEAQ (reference sequence). The CDR3 bases are TGTGCCAGCCAGCTGGGGGCAGGAGAGACCCAGTACTTC. Encoded protein: CASQLGAGETQYF.

The chain recombines TRBV19 with TRBJ1-5; 10 bases are a match to TRBD1. The germline CDR1 and CDR2 sequences are LNHDA and SQIVND (reference sequence). V lost 6 bases to trimming and J lost 3 bases; unmatched junction nucleotides: 5. The CDR3 covers 15 residues. The CDR3 DNA follows: TGTGCCAGTAGGGTGACAGGGGGCGTCAATCAGCCCCAGCATTTT. Protein: CASRVTGGVNQPQHF.

CDR3 sequence (DNA): TGTGCCAGCAGCTTGCTGACCGACAATCGGGCAACTAATGAAAAACTGTTTTTT. It translates to CASSLLTDNRATNEKLFF. The V call is TRBV5-6, the J call TRBJ1-4; D is ambiguous. Trimming left V 1 base short and J 0 bases short, with 16 bases between. The CDR3 extends over 18 amino acids. Germline V gene sequence: CDR1 SGHDT, CDR2 YYEEEE.

The chain combines TRBV5-6 with TRBJ2-1; TRBD1 aligns across 11 bases. V lost 5 bases and J lost 7; bases outside the gene matches: 8. Germline CDR1 and CDR2: SGHDT and YYEEEE. This CDR3 region has 15 residues. The CDR3 region has the DNA TGTGCCAGCAGGCGGACAGGGGGCGGCGAGAATGAGCAGTTCTTC. Translated, it gives CASRRTGGGENEQFF.

V gene TRBV27 combines with J gene TRBJ1-3; TRBD1 matches 7 bases. V gave up 4 bases and J gave up 4 bases; unmatched junction bases: 4. The CDR3 sequence is 14 residues long. Germline CDR1 is MNHEY and CDR2 is SMNVEV (reference sequence). CDR3 region: CASSSDRAGNTIYF. Written as DNA, the CDR3 is TGTGCCAGCAGTTCAGACAGGGCCGGAAACACCATATATTTT.

The rearrangement joins TRBV6-5 to TRBJ1-5; unclear D gene. The CDR3 is made up of 14 amino acids. The germline V gene has CDR1 MNHEY and CDR2 SVGAGI. Trimming left V 2 bases short and J 0 bases short, with 5 bases between. In nucleotides, the CDR3 is TGTGCCAGCAGTTACGGAGGTAGCAATCAGCCCCAGCATTTT. It yields the protein CASSYGGSNQPQHF.

There are a few counts of this clone. The chain uses TRBV29-1 and TRBJ2-5, with 14 bases identical to TRBD2. This CDR3 is built from 14 residues. The germline CDR1 and CDR2 sequences are SQVTM and ANQGSEA. With 4 bases clipped from V and 4 bases from J, the junction kept 2 bases outside the gene matches. CDR3 DNA sequence: TGCAGCGTTGGACTAGCGGGAGGGGTAGAGACCCAGTACTTC. This translates into CSVGLAGGVETQYF. Full variable domain (outside the CDR3, taken from reference TRBV29-1 and TRBJ2-5): SAVISQKPSRDICQRGTSLTIQCQVDSQVTMMFWYRQQPGQSLTLIATANQGSEATYESGFVIDKFPISRPNLTFSTLTVSNMSPEDSSIYLCSVGLAGGVETQYFGPGTRLLVL.

The V call is TRBV7-6, the J call TRBJ2-3; D uncertain. Germline V gives CDR1 SGHVS, CDR2 FNYEAQ. Trimming took off 3 bases at V and 5 bases at J, with 9 bases between the two ends. The CDR3 consists of 13 residues. CDR3 sequence (DNA): TGTGCCAGCAGCTTTGGGTTGGTAGATACGCAGTATTTT. It codes for CASSFGLVDTQYF. Looking up the rest from reference TRBV7-6 and TRBJ2-3 gives the full variable domain: GAGVSQSPRYKVTKRGQDVALRCDPISGHVSLYWYRQALGQGPEFLTYFNYEAQQDKSGLPNDRFSAERPEGSISTLTIQRTEQRDSAMYRCASSFGLVDTQYFGPGTRLTVL.

The CDR3 reads CASSLEGRLAPTDTQYF. CDR3 in DNA: TGTGCCAGCAGCTTAGAGGGAAGACTAGCGCCTACAGATACGCAGTATTTT. The V call is TRBV11-2, the J call TRBJ2-3, with TRBD2 matching 8 bases. With 0 bases clipped from V and 3 bases from J, the junction kept 8 bases outside the gene matches. Germline CDR1 SGHAT, CDR2 FQNNGV. This CDR3 is 17 amino acids long.

V usage is TRBV7-9 and J usage is TRBJ1-4; tentative D call: TRBD1 (6 bases). V lost 3 bases, J lost 5 bases, and 10 bases lay in between. Germline CDR1 SEHNR, CDR2 FQNEAQ (reference sequence). This CDR3 has 14 amino acids. The CDR3 protein is CASSFSGANEKLFF. The CDR3 DNA sequence: TGTGCCAGCAGCTTTTCAGGGGCGAATGAAAAACTGTTTTTT.

The chain employs TRBV30 and TRBJ1-6, with a possible D match to TRBD1 (5 bases). The CDR3 contains 12 residues. Trimming shortened V by 1 base and J by 12 bases, and 10 bases separated the two germline ends. Germline V lookup: CDR1 GTSNPN, CDR2 SVGIG (reference sequence). In DNA form, the CDR3 reads TGTGCCTGGAGTGAGGGGACCGAACCCCTCCACTTT. Its protein is CAWSEGTEPLHF.

The V and J genes are TRBV5-1 and TRBJ2-5, with D possibly matching TRBD1 (6 bases). CDR3 length: 13 residues. V lost 4 bases and J lost 5, with 12 bases in between. CDR1 is SGHRS, CDR2 YFSETQ, per germline. CDR3 DNA sequence: TGCGCCAGCAGCCCAGGGGACGAGGAGACCCAGTACTTC. It codes for CASSPGDEETQYF. Using reference TRBV5-1 and TRBJ2-5 for the parts outside the CDR3, the full variable domain is KAGVTQTPRYLIKTRGQQVTLSCSPISGHRSVSWYQQTPGQGLQFLFEYFSETQRNKGNFPGRFSGRQFSNSRSEMNVSTLELGDSALYLCASSPGDEETQYFGPGTRLLVL.

The chain is built from TRBV30 and TRBJ1-6; 7 nucleotides line up with TRBD1. CDR1 and CDR2 (germline): GTSNPN, SVGIG (reference sequence). The CDR3 runs 12 residues. Trimming at V came to 5 bases and at J to 7 bases, leaving 2 bases not matched to a gene. Here the CDR3 DNA reads TGTGCCTGGGACAGGGTGAATTCACCCCTCCACTTT. Protein: CAWDRVNSPLHF.

The rearrangement links TRBV29-1 to TRBJ1-5, with TRBD1 as a possible D gene (5 bases). Germline V gene sequence: CDR1 SQVTM, CDR2 ANQGSEA. The CDR3 length is 12 residues. The V end was cut by 3 bases, the J end by 9 bases, with 12 bases between. DNA of the CDR3: TGCAGCGTTGACGAGGGGAGTGGGCCCCAGCATTTT. It encodes CSVDEGSGPQHF. Looking up the rest from reference TRBV29-1 and TRBJ1-5 gives the full variable domain: SAVISQKPSRDICQRGTSLTIQCQVDSQVTMMFWYRQQPGQSLTLIATANQGSEATYESGFVIDKFPISRPNLTFSTLTVSNMSPEDSSIYLCSVDEGSGPQHFGDGTRLSIL.

The J gene is TRBJ1-2, the V gene TRBV11-2; D remains unclear. There are 13 residues in the CDR3. Trimming removed 5 bases from V and 7 bases from J, with 14 bases in between. The germline V gene encodes CDR1 SGHAT and CDR2 FQNNGV. CDR3 bases: TGTGCCAGCAGCCCGATTAGGATCGGTGGCTACACCTTC. Amino acid sequence: CASSPIRIGGYTF.

CDR3 loop: CASSYPTGGITEAFF. CDR3 sequence (DNA): TGTGCCAGCAGTTACCCGACAGGGGGCATCACTGAAGCTTTCTTT. V and J are TRBV6-2 or TRBV6-3 and TRBJ1-1, with 10 bases aligning to TRBD1. V shed 2 bases and J 4 bases; nucleotides not matched to a gene: 4. Germline V gives CDR1 MNHEY, CDR2 SVGEGT. This CDR3 contains 15 residues.

The CDR3 protein is CAWMDRHYEQYF. CDR3 in DNA: TGTGCCTGGATGGACAGACACTACGAGCAGTACTTC. The chain carries TRBV30 and TRBJ2-7, with TRBD1 as a possible D gene (6 bases). V was trimmed by 4 bases and J by 3 bases, leaving 10 bases between them. Germline CDR1 and CDR2: GTSNPN and SVGIG (reference sequence). The CDR3 is made up of 12 amino acids.

V gene TRBV6-2 or TRBV6-3 combines with J gene TRBJ2-7, with 8 nucleotides matching TRBD1. Losses at the gene ends were 0 bases for V and 1 base for J; bases not matched to a gene: 5. The germline V gene encodes CDR1 MNHEY and CDR2 SVGEGT. The CDR3 consists of 16 residues. The CDR3 nucleotides are TGTGCCAGCAGTTACTCGATGCAGGGGGCTTCCTACGAGCAGTACTTC. Translated, it gives CASSYSMQGASYEQYF.

This clone showed up just once. J is TRBJ1-2 and V is TRBV28, with a weak D call TRBD1 (5 bases). The CDR3 spans 12 residues. V was shortened by 3 bases and J by 5 bases, with 7 bases between the two germline ends. Germline V lookup: CDR1 MDHEN, CDR2 SYDVKM. This CDR3 reads CASSLQGYGYTF. CDR3 in DNA: TGTGCCAGCAGTTTGCAGGGATATGGCTACACCTTC.